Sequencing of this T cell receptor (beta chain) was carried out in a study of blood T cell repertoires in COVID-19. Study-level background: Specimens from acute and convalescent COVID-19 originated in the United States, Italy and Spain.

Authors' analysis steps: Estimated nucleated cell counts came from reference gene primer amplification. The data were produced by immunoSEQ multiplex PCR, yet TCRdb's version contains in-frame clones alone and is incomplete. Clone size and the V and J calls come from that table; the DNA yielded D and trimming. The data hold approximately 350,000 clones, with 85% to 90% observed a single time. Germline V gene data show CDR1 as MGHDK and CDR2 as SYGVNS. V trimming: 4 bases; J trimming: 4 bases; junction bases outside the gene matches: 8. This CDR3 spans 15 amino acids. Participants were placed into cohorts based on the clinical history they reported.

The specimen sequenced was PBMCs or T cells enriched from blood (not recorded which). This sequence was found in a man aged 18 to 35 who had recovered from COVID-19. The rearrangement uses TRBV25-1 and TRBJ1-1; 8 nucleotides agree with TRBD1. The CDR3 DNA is TGTGCCAGCAGTGGCAGGGGGCGCGGGGGCACTGAAGCTTTCTTT. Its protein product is CASSGRGRGGTEAFF.